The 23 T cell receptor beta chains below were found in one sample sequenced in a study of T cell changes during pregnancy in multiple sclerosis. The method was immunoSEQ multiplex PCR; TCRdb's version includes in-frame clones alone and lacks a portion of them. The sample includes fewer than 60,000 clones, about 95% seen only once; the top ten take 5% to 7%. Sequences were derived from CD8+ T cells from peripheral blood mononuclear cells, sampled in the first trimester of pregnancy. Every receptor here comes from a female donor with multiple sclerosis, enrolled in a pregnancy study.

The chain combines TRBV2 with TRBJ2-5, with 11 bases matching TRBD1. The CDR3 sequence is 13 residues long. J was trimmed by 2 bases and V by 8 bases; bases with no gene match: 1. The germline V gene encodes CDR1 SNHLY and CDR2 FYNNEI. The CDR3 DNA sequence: TGTGCCAGCTGGGACAGGGGGCAAGAGACCCAGTACTTC. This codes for CASWDRGQETQYF.

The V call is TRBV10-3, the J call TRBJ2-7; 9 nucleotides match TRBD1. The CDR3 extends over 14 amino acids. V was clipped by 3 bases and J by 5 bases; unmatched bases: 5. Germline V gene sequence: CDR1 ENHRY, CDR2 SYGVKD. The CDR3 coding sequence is TGTGCCATCAGTGACGGACAGGGGCCCCACGAGCAGTACTTC. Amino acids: CAISDGQGPHEQYF.

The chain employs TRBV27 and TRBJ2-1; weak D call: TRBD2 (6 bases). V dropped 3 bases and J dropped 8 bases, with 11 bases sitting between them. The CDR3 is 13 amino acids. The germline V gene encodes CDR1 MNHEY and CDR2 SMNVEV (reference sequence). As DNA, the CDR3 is TGTGCCAGCAGTTTCGGGGAGGAGGATGAGCAGTTCTTC. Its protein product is CASSFGEEDEQFF.

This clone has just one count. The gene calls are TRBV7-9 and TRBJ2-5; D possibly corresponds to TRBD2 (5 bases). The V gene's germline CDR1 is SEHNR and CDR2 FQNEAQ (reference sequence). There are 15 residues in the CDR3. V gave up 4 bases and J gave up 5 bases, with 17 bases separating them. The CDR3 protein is CASSSQFRGRETQYF. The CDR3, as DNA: TGTGCCAGCAGCTCGCAATTCCGGGGTCGGGAGACCCAGTACTTC.

Here the CDR3 reads CASSQGIAGGLDTQYF. CDR3 nucleotide sequence: TGCGCCAGCAGCCAAGGAATAGCGGGAGGGTTAGATACGCAGTATTTT. The chain employs TRBV4-3 and TRBJ2-3; 11 bases match TRBD2. With 1 base clipped from V and 5 bases from J, the junction kept 5 bases outside the gene matches. Germline V lookup: CDR1 LGHNA, CDR2 YSLEER. The CDR3 runs to 16 residues.

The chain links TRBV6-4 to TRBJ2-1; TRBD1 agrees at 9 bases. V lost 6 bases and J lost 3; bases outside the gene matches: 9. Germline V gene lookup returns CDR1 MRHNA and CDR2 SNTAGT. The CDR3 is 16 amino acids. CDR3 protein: CASRLTTGGFYNEQFF. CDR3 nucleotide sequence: TGTGCCAGCAGGCTAACGACAGGGGGGTTCTACAATGAGCAGTTCTTC.

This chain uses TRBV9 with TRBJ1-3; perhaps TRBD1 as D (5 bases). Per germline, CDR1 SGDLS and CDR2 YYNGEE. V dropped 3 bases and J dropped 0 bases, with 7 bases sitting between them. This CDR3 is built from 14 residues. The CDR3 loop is CASSGGLSGNTIYF. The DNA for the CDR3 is TGTGCCAGCAGCGGGGGCCTCTCTGGAAACACCATATATTTT.

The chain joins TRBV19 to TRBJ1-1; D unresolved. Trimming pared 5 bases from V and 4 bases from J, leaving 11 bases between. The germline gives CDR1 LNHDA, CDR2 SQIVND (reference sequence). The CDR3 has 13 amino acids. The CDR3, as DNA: TGTGCCAGTAGTCAACTATTTGGCACTGAAGCTTTCTTT. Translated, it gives CASSQLFGTEAFF.

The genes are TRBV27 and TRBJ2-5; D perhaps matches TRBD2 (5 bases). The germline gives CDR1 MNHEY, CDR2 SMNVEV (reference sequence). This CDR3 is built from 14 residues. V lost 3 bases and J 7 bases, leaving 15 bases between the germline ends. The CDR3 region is CASSFIDTGGTQYF. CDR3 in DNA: TGTGCCAGCAGTTTCATTGACACTGGAGGGACCCAGTACTTC.

This CDR3 reads CASSLATRGRAYEQYF. The CDR3 nucleotides are TGTGCCAGCAGCTTAGCGACTCGCGGGAGGGCCTACGAGCAGTACTTC. The chain employs TRBV7-9 and TRBJ2-7, with TRBD2 matching 9 bases. The germline V gene encodes CDR1 SEHNR and CDR2 FQNEAQ (reference sequence). The CDR3 is 16 amino acids. Trimming took 0 bases from V and 2 from J; bases not matched to a gene: 5.

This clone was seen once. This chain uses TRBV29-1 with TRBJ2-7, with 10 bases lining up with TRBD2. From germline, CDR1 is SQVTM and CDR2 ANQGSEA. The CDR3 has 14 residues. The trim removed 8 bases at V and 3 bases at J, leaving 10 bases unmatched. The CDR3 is CSLDLAGVGYEQYF. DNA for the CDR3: TGCAGCCTCGATCTAGCGGGGGTAGGCTACGAGCAGTACTTC.

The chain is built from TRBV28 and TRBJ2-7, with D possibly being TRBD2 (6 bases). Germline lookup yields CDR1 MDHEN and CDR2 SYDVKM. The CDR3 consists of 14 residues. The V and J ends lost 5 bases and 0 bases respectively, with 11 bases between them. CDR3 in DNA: TGTGCCAGCAGTCAACCGGGGGACTCCTACGAGCAGTACTTC. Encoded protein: CASSQPGDSYEQYF.

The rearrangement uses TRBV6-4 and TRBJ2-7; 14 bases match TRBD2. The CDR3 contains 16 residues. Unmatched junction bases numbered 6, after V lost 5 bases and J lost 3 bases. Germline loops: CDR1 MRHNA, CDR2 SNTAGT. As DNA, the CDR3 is TGTGCCAGCAGTCCGGGGACTAGCGGGAGCATCTACGAGCAGTACTTC. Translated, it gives CASSPGTSGSIYEQYF.

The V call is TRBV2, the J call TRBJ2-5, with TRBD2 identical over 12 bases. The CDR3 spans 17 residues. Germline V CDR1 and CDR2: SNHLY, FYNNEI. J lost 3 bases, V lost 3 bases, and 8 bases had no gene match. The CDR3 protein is CASSDPQTSGSEETQYF. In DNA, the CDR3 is TGTGCCAGCAGTGACCCTCAGACTAGCGGGAGCGAAGAGACCCAGTACTTC.

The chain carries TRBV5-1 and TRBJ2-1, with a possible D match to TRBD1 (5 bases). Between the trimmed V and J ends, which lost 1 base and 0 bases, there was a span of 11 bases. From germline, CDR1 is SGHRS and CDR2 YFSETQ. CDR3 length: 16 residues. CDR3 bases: TGCGCCAGCAGCTTGAATCAGGGCAGCTCCTACAATGAGCAGTTCTTC. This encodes CASSLNQGSSYNEQFF.

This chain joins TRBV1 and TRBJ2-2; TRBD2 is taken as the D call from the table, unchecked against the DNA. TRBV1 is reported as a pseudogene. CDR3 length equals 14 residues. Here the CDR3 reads CTSSPLAGAGELFF. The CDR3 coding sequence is TGCACCAGCAGCCCGCTAGCGGGAGCCGGGGAGCTGTTTTTT.

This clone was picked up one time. The CDR3 DNA reads TGTGCCAGTAGTGTACCGGGGGGGAGCTCCTACGAGCAGTACTTC. Its protein product is CASSVPGGSSYEQYF. The chain couples TRBV19 to TRBJ2-7; 8 nucleotides match TRBD2. This CDR3 region has 15 residues. The trim removed 5 bases at V and 0 bases at J, leaving 6 bases unmatched. From germline, CDR1 is LNHDA and CDR2 SQIVND (reference sequence).

The CDR3: CASSIDRDYHSSPGVETQYF. The CDR3 region has the DNA TGTGCCAGCAGCATAGACCGGGACTACCACTCCTCCCCAGGCGTAGAGACCCAGTACTTC. The chain employs TRBV28 and TRBJ2-5; 7 bases match TRBD2. V lost 6 bases and J lost 4; bases outside the gene matches: 26. The CDR3 is 20 amino acids. Germline-derived CDR1 and CDR2 are MDHEN and SYDVKM. The complete variable domain, with remaining parts taken from reference TRBV28 and TRBJ2-5, reads DVKVTQSSRYLVKRTGEKVFLECVQDMDHENMFWYRQDPGLGLRLIYFSYDVKMKEKGDIPEGYSVSREKKERFSLILESASTNQTSMYLCASSIDRDYHSSPGVETQYFGPGTRLLVL.

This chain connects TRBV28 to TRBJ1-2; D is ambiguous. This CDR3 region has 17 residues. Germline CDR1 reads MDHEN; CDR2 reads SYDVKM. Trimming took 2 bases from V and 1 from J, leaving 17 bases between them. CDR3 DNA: TGTGCCAGCAGTTTAGGTCAACAAGCTCAGCGTAACTATGGCTACACCTTC. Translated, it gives CASSLGQQAQRNYGYTF.

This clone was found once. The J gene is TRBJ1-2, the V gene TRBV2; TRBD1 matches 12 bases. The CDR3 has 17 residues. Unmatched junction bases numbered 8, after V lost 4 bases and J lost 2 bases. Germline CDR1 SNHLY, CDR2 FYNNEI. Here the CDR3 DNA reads TGTGCCAGCAGTGGAGGGGACAGGGGGCCTCTCAACTATGGCTACACCTTC. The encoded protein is CASSGGDRGPLNYGYTF.

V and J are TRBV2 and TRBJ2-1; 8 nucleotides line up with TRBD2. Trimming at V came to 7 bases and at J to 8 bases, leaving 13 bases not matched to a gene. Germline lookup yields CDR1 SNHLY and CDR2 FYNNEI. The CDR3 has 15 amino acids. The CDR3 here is CASKATGAGAYEQFF. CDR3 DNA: TGTGCCAGCAAGGCAACGGGAGCGGGAGCGTATGAGCAGTTCTTC.

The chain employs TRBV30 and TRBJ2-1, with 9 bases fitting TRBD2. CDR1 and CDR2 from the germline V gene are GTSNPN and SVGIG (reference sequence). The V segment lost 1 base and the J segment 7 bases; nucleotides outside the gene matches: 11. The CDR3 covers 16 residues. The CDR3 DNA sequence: TGTGCCTGGAGTGGAGGAGATAGCGGGAGTTGGAATGAGCAGTTCTTC. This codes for CAWSGGDSGSWNEQFF.

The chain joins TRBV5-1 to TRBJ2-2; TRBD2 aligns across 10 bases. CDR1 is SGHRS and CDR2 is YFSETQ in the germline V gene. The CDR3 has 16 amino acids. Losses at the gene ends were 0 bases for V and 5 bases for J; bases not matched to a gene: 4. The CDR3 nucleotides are TGCGCCAGCAGCTTGGGCCTAGCGGGAGTTACCGGGGAGCTGTTTTTT. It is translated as CASSLGLAGVTGELFF.